This TCR beta chain was identified in a study of T cells after yellow fever vaccination. Study results and limitations: The study found a weaker secondary response that peaked faster, day 5 versus 15. The booster saw the reappearance of most primary-vaccination clones (roughly 97% CD4, around 88% CD8).

The CDR3 loop spans 16 amino acids. The germline V gene has CDR1 MDHEN and CDR2 SYDVKM. V was shortened by 9 bases and J by 1 base, with 19 bases between the two germline ends. A remark on this clonotype: Its matching antigen is unknown.

The authors made TCR cDNA by 5'RACE template switching, adding a universal primer site and UMIs. TCRdb reprocessed the 5' RACE reads via MiXCR and lists one record per CDR3 protein. Here the sample spans 100,000 to 150,000 distinct CDR3 sequences, over 8% being singletons. This specimen was CD8+ T cells sorted from PBMCs, taken on the day of the yellow fever booster vaccination. The TCR originated in a man between 18 and 29 years old who received the YFV17D yellow fever vaccine. The chain uses TRBV28 and TRBJ1-3; D gene unclear. CDR3 nucleotide sequence: TGTGCCAGACCCACCGTAGGTCCCTATTCTGGAAACACCATATATTTT. Translating it yields CARPTVGPYSGNTIYF.